The 11 T cell receptor beta chains listed next were all sequenced from one sample in a study of blood T cell repertoires in COVID-19. Data came from immunoSEQ multiplex PCR; TCRdb stores just in-frame clones and leaves some out. The sample has 250,000 to 350,000 clones; around four fifths are singletons. The source material was peripheral blood. All receptors derive from a woman between 50 and 59 years old with active or convalescent COVID-19.

This clone was recorded a few times. The rearrangement uses TRBV28 and TRBJ1-1; possibly TRBD1 for D (5 bases). The CDR3 is 13 amino acids. Germline V lookup: CDR1 MDHEN, CDR2 SYDVKM. The V end was cut by 7 bases, the J end by 4 bases, with 13 bases between. CDR3 sequence reads: CASKGAGATEAFF. The CDR3 region has the DNA TGTGCCAGCAAAGGGGCGGGAGCCACTGAAGCTTTCTTT.

The V and J genes are TRBV5-1 and TRBJ1-1; TRBD1 matches 9 bases. Germline lookup yields CDR1 SGHRS and CDR2 YFSETQ. The length of the CDR3 is 17 residues. Trimming at V came to 2 bases and at J to 1 base, leaving 9 bases not matched to a gene. The CDR3 DNA reads as TGCGCCAGCAGCTTAACCACAGGGGGCGCGGCGAACACTGAAGCTTTCTTT. Translated: CASSLTTGGAANTEAFF.

This clone was detected a few times. The genes are TRBV19 and TRBJ1-4; unclear D gene. This CDR3 has 15 residues. The germline V gene encodes CDR1 LNHDA and CDR2 SQIVND (reference sequence). V lost 4 bases and J 1 base, leaving 10 bases between the germline ends. The CDR3 nucleotides read TGTGCCAGTAGTAGCCACAGTGGAACTAATGAAAAACTGTTTTTT. It encodes CASSSHSGTNEKLFF. Looking up the rest from reference TRBV19 and TRBJ1-4 gives the full variable domain: DGGITQSPKYLFRKEGQNVTLSCEQNLNHDAMYWYRQDPGQGLRLIYYSQIVNDFQKGDIAEGYSVSREKKESFPLTVTSAQKNPTAFYLCASSSHSGTNEKLFFGSGTQLSVL.

The chain carries TRBV19 and TRBJ2-1; 7 nucleotides line up with TRBD1. The germline V gene encodes CDR1 LNHDA and CDR2 SQIVND (reference sequence). The CDR3 has 13 residues. V gave up 6 bases and J gave up 7 bases; unmatched junction bases: 6. The CDR3 nucleotides read TGTGCCAGTAGCGGGGACAGAGGGAATGAGCAGTTCTTC. Protein: CASSGDRGNEQFF.

V gene TRBV19 combines with J gene TRBJ2-3; 7 positions match TRBD2. This CDR3 contains 15 residues. With 5 bases clipped from V and 3 bases from J, the junction kept 8 bases outside the gene matches. Germline-derived CDR1 and CDR2 are LNHDA and SQIVND (reference sequence). The CDR3 nucleotides are TGTGCCAGTAGTGTCGCTAGCGGAGCGACAGATACGCAGTATTTT. This codes for CASSVASGATDTQYF.

Notes on this clone: Additional DNA sequences in this sample encode the identical CDR3. This chain joins TRBV19 and TRBJ1-2, with D tentatively TRBD1 (6 bases). V shed 2 bases and J shed 4 bases, with 8 bases lying between them. Germline V gene lookup returns CDR1 LNHDA and CDR2 SQIVND (reference sequence). CDR3 size: 13 residues. The CDR3 sequence: CASSIQGFYGYTF. Here the CDR3 DNA reads TGTGCCAGTAGTATACAGGGGTTCTATGGCTACACCTTC.

The chain employs TRBV20-1 and TRBJ2-7; 10 bases fit TRBD2. The germline gives CDR1 DFQATT, CDR2 SNEGSKA (reference sequence). This CDR3 has 17 residues. Trimming took 3 bases from V and 3 from J; bases not matched to a gene: 14. This CDR3 reads CSASSPGPLAGYYEQYF. CDR3 DNA: TGCAGTGCTAGTTCACCGGGACCACTAGCGGGATACTACGAGCAGTACTTC.

This chain connects TRBV29-1 to TRBJ2-2, with 8 bases identical to TRBD2. Trimming removed 6 bases from V and 8 bases from J; junction bases left unmatched: 11. This CDR3 spans 14 amino acids. CDR1 and CDR2 (germline): SQVTM, ANQGSEA. This CDR3 is CSVKASGRPGELFF. DNA for the CDR3: TGCAGCGTGAAGGCAAGCGGGAGACCGGGGGAGCTGTTTTTT.

This clone appeared once. The J gene is TRBJ1-5, the V gene TRBV28, with TRBD1 matching 7 bases. Per germline, CDR1 MDHEN and CDR2 SYDVKM. This CDR3 is 15 amino acids long. The V and J ends lost 2 bases and 1 base, in that order; junction bases with no gene match: 2. The CDR3 region is CASSLRQGSNQPQHF. The CDR3 coding sequence is TGTGCCAGCAGTTTACGACAGGGAAGCAATCAGCCCCAGCATTTT.

V usage is TRBV29-1 and J usage is TRBJ2-7, with 8 positions matching TRBD1. The CDR3 spans 13 residues. The germline V gene has CDR1 SQVTM and CDR2 ANQGSEA. Trimming removed 3 bases from V and 2 bases from J; junction bases left unmatched: 3. CDR3 in DNA: TGCAGCGTTGAGACAGGGGTGCCCTACGAGCAGTACTTC. Amino acids: CSVETGVPYEQYF.

V is TRBV7-9 and J is TRBJ2-2, with 9 positions matching TRBD2. The CDR3 has 16 amino acids. The V gene's germline CDR1 is SEHNR and CDR2 FQNEAQ (reference sequence). The V gene end was trimmed by 5 bases and the J gene end by 6 bases; junction bases not matched to a gene: 10. CDR3 amino acids: CASSTRIAGVAGELFF. The CDR3 region has the DNA TGTGCCAGCAGCACTCGGATAGCGGGAGTGGCCGGGGAGCTGTTTTTT.